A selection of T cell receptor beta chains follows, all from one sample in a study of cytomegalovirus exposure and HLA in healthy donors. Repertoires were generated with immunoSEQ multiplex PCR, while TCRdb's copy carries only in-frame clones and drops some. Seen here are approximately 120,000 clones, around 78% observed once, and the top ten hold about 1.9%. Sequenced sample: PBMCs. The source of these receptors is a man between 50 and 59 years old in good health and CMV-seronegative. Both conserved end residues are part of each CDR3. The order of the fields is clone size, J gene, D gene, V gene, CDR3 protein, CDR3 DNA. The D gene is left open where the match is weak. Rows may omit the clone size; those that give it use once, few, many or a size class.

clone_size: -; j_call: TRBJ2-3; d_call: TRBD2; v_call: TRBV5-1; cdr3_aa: CASKVAGLTDTQYF; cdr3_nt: TGCGCCAGCAAAGTAGCGGGGTTGACAGATACGCAGTATTTT
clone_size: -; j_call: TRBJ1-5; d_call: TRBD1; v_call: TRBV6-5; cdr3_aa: CASSYSQGEGQPQHF; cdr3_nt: TGTGCCAGCAGTTACTCTCAGGGGGAAGGTCAGCCCCAGCATTTT
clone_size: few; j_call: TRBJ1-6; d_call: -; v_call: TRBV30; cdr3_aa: CAWGGHQNSPLHF; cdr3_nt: TGTGCCTGGGGGGGACATCAAAATTCACCCCTCCACTTT
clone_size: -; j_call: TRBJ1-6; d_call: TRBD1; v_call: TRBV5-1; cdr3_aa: CASTRTGGVNSPLHF; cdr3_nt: TGCGCCAGCACCAGGACAGGGGGCGTCAATTCACCCCTCCACTTT
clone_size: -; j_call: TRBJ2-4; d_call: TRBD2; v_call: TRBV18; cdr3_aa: CASSRSSGDAQYF; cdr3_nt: TGTGCCAGCTCACGTTCTAGCGGGGATGCTCAGTACTTC
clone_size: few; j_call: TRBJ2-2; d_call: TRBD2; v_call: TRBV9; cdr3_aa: CASSAGLAGGLNTGELFF; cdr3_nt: TGTGCCAGCAGCGCCGGACTAGCGGGGGGGCTGAACACCGGGGAGCTGTTTTTT
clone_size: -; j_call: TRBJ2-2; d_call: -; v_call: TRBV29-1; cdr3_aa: CSVEIGAGRDTGELFF; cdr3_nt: TGCAGCGTTGAAATCGGGGCGGGGCGAGACACCGGGGAGCTGTTTTTT
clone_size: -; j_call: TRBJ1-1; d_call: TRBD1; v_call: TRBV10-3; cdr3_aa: CAISLTGKADTEAFF; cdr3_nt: TGTGCCATCAGTTTGACAGGGAAGGCGGACACTGAAGCTTTCTTT
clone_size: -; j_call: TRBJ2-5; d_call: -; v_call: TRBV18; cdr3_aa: CASSPRARRDQETQYF; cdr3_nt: TGTGCCAGCTCACCACGGGCCCGGAGGGACCAAGAGACCCAGTACTTC
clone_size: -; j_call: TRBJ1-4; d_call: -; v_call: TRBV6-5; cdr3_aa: CASSQIINEKLFF; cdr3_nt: TGTGCCAGCAGTCAGATTATTAATGAAAAACTGTTTTTT
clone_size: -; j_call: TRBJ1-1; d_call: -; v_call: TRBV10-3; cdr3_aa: CAIKTGYTEAFF; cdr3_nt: TGTGCCATCAAAACAGGGTACACTGAAGCTTTCTTT
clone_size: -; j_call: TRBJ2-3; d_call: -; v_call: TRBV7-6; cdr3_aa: CASSLRGMATDTQYF; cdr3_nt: TGTGCCAGCAGCTTACGGGGGATGGCCACAGATACGCAGTATTTT
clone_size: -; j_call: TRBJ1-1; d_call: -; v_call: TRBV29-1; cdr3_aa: CSVQTGMNTEAFF; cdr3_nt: TGCAGCGTGCAGACGGGTATGAACACTGAAGCTTTCTTT
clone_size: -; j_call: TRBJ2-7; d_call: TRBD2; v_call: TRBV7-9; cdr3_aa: CASSPPQRGWREQYF; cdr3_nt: TGTGCCAGCAGCCCCCCCCAGCGGGGTTGGCGCGAGCAGTACTTC
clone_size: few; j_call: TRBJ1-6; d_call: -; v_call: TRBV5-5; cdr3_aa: CASSLNGYSYNSPLHF; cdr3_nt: TGTGCCAGCAGCTTGAACGGTTACTCCTATAATTCACCCCTCCACTTT
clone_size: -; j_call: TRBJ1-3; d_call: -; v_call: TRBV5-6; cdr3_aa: CASSKRAVTGNTIYF; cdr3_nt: TGTGCCAGCAGCAAGCGAGCGGTCACTGGAAACACCATATATTTT
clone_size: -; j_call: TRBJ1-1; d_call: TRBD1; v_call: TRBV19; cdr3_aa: CASRMVGQGSAFF; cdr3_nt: TGTGCCAGTAGGATGGTAGGACAGGGATCCGCTTTCTTT
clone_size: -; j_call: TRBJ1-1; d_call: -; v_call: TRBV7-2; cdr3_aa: CASSLATGSPFF; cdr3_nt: TGTGCCAGCAGCTTAGCTACCGGGTCCCCTTTCTTT
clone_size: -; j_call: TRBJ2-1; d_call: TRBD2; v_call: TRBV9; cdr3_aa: CASSSPLADSYNEQFF; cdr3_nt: TGTGCCAGCAGCTCACCCCTAGCGGACTCCTACAATGAGCAGTTCTTC
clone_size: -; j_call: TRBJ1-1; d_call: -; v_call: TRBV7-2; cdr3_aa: CASSLGAEEAFF; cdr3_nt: TGTGCCAGCAGCTTAGGCGCGGAAGAAGCTTTCTTT
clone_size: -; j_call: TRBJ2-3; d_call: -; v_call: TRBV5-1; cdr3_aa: CASSQNPDTQYF; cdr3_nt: TGCGCCAGCAGCCAGAACCCAGATACGCAGTATTTT
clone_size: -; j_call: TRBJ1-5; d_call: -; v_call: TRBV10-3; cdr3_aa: CAISVAIGGNQPQHF; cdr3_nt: TGTGCCATCAGTGTAGCCATCGGGGGCAATCAGCCCCAGCATTTT
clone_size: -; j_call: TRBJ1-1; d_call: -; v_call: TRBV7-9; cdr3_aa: CASTARGVAFF; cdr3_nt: TGTGCCAGCACCGCGCGGGGAGTAGCTTTCTTT
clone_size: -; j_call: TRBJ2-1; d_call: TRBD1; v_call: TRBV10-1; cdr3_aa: CASSGFSTGQGGPYNEQFF; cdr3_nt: TGCGCCAGCAGCGGGTTCTCGACTGGACAGGGGGGGCCCTACAATGAGCAGTTCTTC
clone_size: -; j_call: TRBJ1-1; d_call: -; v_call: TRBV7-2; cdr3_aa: CASSQRRGPYTEAFF; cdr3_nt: TGTGCCAGCAGCCAAAGAAGAGGTCCTTACACTGAAGCTTTCTTT
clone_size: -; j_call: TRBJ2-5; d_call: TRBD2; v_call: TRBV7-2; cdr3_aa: CASSREGRGGQETQYF; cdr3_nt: TGTGCCAGCAGCCGGGAAGGGAGGGGAGGTCAAGAGACCCAGTACTTC
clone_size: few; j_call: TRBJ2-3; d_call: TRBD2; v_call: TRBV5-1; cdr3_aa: CASSLYPVGGTTDTQYF; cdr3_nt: TGCGCCAGCAGCTTGTACCCCGTCGGGGGGACTACAGATACGCAGTATTTT
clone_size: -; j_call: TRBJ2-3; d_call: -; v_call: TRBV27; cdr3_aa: CASSSAGVLSGTDTQYF; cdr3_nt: TGTGCCAGCAGTTCCGCTGGGGTCCTCTCAGGGACAGATACGCAGTATTTT
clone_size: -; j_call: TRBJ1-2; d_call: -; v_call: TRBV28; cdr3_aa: CASRLQGFGYTF; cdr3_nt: TGTGCCAGCAGGCTCCAGGGCTTTGGCTACACCTTC
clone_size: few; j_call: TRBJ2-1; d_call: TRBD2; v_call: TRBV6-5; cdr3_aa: CASSQTSGGPGEQFF; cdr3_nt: TGTGCCAGCAGCCAGACTAGCGGGGGGCCGGGTGAGCAGTTCTTC
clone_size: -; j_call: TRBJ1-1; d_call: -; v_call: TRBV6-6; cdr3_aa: CASRLDSEAFF; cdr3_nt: TGTGCCAGCAGGCTGGACAGTGAAGCTTTCTTT
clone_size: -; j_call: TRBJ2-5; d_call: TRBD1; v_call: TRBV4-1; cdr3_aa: CASSQAGTGGAETQYF; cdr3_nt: TGCGCCAGCAGCCAAGCCGGGACAGGGGGCGCGGAGACCCAGTACTTC
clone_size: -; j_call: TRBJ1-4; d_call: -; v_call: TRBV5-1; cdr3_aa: CASSPGHGGNEKLFF; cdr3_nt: TGCGCCAGCAGCCCGGGACATGGAGGCAATGAAAAACTGTTTTTT
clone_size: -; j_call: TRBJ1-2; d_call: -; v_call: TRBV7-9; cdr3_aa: CASSLAGRTFYGYTF; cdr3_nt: TGTGCCAGCAGCTTGGCCGGGAGGACATTTTATGGCTACACCTTC
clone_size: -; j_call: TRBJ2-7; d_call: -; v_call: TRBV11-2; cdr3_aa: CASSLASGPYEQYF; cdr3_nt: TGTGCCAGCAGCTTAGCCTCGGGTCCCTACGAGCAGTACTTC
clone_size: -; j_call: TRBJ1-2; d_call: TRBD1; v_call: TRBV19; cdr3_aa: CASSQDGQVISGYTF; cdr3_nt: TGTGCCAGTAGTCAGGACGGACAGGTGATCTCGGGCTACACCTTC
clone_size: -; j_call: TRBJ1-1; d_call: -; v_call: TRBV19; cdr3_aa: CASSIIPQASSTEAFF; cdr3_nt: TGTGCCAGTAGTATCATCCCACAGGCGAGCAGCACTGAAGCTTTCTTT
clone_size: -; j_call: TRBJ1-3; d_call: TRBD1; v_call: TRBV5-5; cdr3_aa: CASTRLGGTNSGNTIYF; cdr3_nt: TGTGCCAGCACCCGATTAGGGGGCACCAACTCTGGAAACACCATATATTTT
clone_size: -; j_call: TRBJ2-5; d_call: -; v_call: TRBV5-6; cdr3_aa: CASSLVRGETQYF; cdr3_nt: TGTGCCAGCAGCTTGGTCAGGGGTGAGACCCAGTACTTC
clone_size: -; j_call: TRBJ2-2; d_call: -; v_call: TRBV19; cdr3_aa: CASSPQVAPGGELFF; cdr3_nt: TGTGCCAGTAGCCCTCAGGTCGCCCCCGGCGGGGAGCTGTTTTTT
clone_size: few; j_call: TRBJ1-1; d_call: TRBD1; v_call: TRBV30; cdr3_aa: CAWCRQGRELGTEAFF; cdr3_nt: TGTGCCTGGTGTAGACAGGGTCGGGAATTAGGCACTGAAGCTTTCTTT
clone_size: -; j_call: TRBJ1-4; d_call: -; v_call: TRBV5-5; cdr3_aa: CASSPSGGSDEKLFF; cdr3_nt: TGTGCCAGCAGCCCCAGTGGAGGGTCGGATGAAAAACTGTTTTTT